Presented here are 2 T cell receptor beta chains from one specimen sequenced in a study of early T cells in non-severe SARS-CoV-2 infection. TCRdb reanalysed the 5' RACE reads using MiXCR and keeps one entry per CDR3 protein. The sample has more than 65,000 distinct CDR3 sequences, around 13% seen once. Specimen: whole blood. Receptor source: an adult who was a healthcare worker with PCR-confirmed SARS-CoV-2 infection or an uninfected control (not recorded which).

This clonotype was found a few times. The genes are TRBV20-1 and TRBJ2-7; 7 bases fit TRBD2. The CDR3 is 15 residues long. Germline CDR1 reads DFQATT; CDR2 reads SNEGSKA (reference sequence). With 1 base clipped from V and 0 bases from J, the junction kept 6 bases outside the gene matches. CDR3 amino acids: CSARVYGGGSYEQYF. The CDR3 region has the DNA TGCAGTGCTAGAGTGTATGGGGGGGGCTCCTACGAGCAGTACTTC.

This chain joins TRBV7-2 and TRBJ2-7; D remains ambiguous. Trimming left V 7 bases short and J 5 bases short, with 15 bases between. CDR1 is SGHTA and CDR2 is FQGNSA in the germline V gene. This CDR3 has 13 residues. DNA for the CDR3: TGTGCCAGCAAGAAGACGGAGCACCACGAGCAGTACTTC. The encoded protein is CASKKTEHHEQYF.